A selection of T cell receptor beta chains follows, all from one sample in a study of T cells after posttransplantation cyclophosphamide. The data were produced by immunoSEQ multiplex PCR, yet TCRdb's version contains in-frame clones alone and is incomplete. The table has about 47,000 clones, approximately 94% seen once. The source material was PBMCs. These receptors were collected from a woman in her twenties or thirties in good health and a related stem cell transplant donor. CDR3s include the opening cysteine and the closing phenylalanine or tryptophan. Each record gives: J gene, V gene, clone size, D gene, CDR3 length, CDR3 protein, CDR3 DNA. A D gene is named only where the DNA matches it firmly. Some rows have no size entry. The others give once, few or many, or a class for an expanded clone.

j_gene: TRBJ1-1
v_gene: TRBV4-3
abundance: NA
d_gene: NA
len: 14
CDR3aa: CASSKRGLGTEAFF
CDR3nt: TGCGCCAGCAGCAAAAGGGGGTTGGGCACTGAAGCTTTCTTT

j_gene: TRBJ2-1
v_gene: TRBV6-6
abundance: NA
d_gene: NA
len: 15
CDR3aa: CASSPTDIFANEQFF
CDR3nt: TGTGCCAGCAGTCCTACAGATATCTTTGCCAATGAGCAGTTCTTC

j_gene: TRBJ2-2
v_gene: TRBV7-2
abundance: NA
d_gene: TRBD2
len: 15
CDR3aa: CASSLGLASTGELFF
CDR3nt: TGTGCCAGCAGCTTGGGACTAGCGAGCACCGGGGAGCTGTTTTTT

j_gene: TRBJ2-1
v_gene: TRBV5-1
abundance: NA
d_gene: TRBD2
len: 16
CDR3aa: CASSSQLAGAKNEQFF
CDR3nt: TGCGCCAGCAGCTCTCAACTAGCGGGGGCTAAGAATGAGCAGTTCTTC

j_gene: TRBJ1-5
v_gene: TRBV2
abundance: NA
d_gene: NA
len: 14
CDR3aa: CASSETDSNQPQHF
CDR3nt: TGTGCCAGCAGTGAGACAGATAGCAATCAGCCCCAGCATTTT

j_gene: TRBJ2-1
v_gene: TRBV5-1
abundance: NA
d_gene: TRBD2
len: 16
CDR3aa: CASSQGLALGYDEQFF
CDR3nt: TGCGCCAGCAGCCAGGGACTAGCGCTCGGTTATGATGAGCAGTTCTTC

j_gene: TRBJ2-4
v_gene: TRBV9
abundance: NA
d_gene: NA
len: 12
CDR3aa: CASSSQGNIQYF
CDR3nt: TGTGCCAGCAGCTCGCAGGGAAACATTCAGTACTTC

j_gene: TRBJ2-7
v_gene: TRBV6-1
abundance: NA
d_gene: NA
len: 15
CDR3aa: CASSEGLFSSYEQYF
CDR3nt: TGTGCCAGCAGTGAGGGACTCTTTAGCTCCTACGAGCAGTACTTC

j_gene: TRBJ2-1
v_gene: TRBV27
abundance: NA
d_gene: TRBD2
len: 14
CDR3aa: CASSLASGVPEQFF
CDR3nt: TGTGCCAGCAGTCTGGCGAGCGGGGTCCCTGAGCAGTTCTTC

j_gene: TRBJ1-1
v_gene: TRBV28
abundance: once
d_gene: TRBD1
len: 17
CDR3aa: CASSLRGGAGGNTEAFF
CDR3nt: TGTGCCAGCAGTTTGAGAGGGGGCGCAGGCGGGAACACTGAAGCTTTCTTT

j_gene: TRBJ1-1
v_gene: TRBV11-3
abundance: NA
d_gene: TRBD1
len: 14
CDR3aa: CASSFGGGSTEAFF
CDR3nt: TGTGCCAGCAGCTTTGGAGGGGGCTCCACTGAAGCTTTCTTT

j_gene: TRBJ2-7
v_gene: TRBV18
abundance: NA
d_gene: NA
len: 14
CDR3aa: CASSPGQGYYEQYF
CDR3nt: TGTGCCAGCTCACCGGGTCAGGGGTACTACGAGCAGTACTTC

j_gene: TRBJ2-7
v_gene: TRBV5-1
abundance: NA
d_gene: TRBD1
len: 15
CDR3aa: CASRTPGQGAYEQYF
CDR3nt: TGCGCCAGCAGGACGCCGGGACAGGGGGCTTATGAGCAGTACTTC

j_gene: TRBJ1-4
v_gene: TRBV25-1
abundance: NA
d_gene: NA
len: 16
CDR3aa: CASSEYGGRVGEKLFF
CDR3nt: TGTGCCAGCAGTGAATATGGGGGGAGGGTAGGTGAAAAACTGTTTTTT

j_gene: TRBJ2-5
v_gene: TRBV5-4
abundance: NA
d_gene: TRBD2
len: 17
CDR3aa: CASSPFARAGGQETQYF
CDR3nt: TGTGCCAGCAGCCCGTTTGCTCGAGCGGGGGGGCAAGAGACCCAGTACTTC

j_gene: TRBJ1-2
v_gene: TRBV6-6
abundance: NA
d_gene: NA
len: 15
CDR3aa: CASSYTGRANYGYTF
CDR3nt: TGTGCCAGCAGTTACACGGGGAGAGCTAACTATGGCTACACCTTC

j_gene: TRBJ2-1
v_gene: TRBV30
abundance: NA
d_gene: TRBD2
len: 15
CDR3aa: CAWSSSGVAYNEQFF
CDR3nt: TGTGCCTGGAGTTCTAGCGGGGTAGCGTACAATGAGCAGTTCTTC